One and the same sample provided the 9 T cell receptor beta chains below, sequenced in a study of cytomegalovirus exposure and HLA in healthy donors. The PCR was carried out with 60 Vbeta primers and 13 Jbeta primers. Clones were read by immunoSEQ multiplex PCR, and TCRdb kept only the in-frame ones, dropping some. The table has about 200,000 clones, roughly three quarters seen once. Material for sequencing was PBMCs. Source of these receptors: a male donor in good health and CMV-seropositive.

The V gene is TRBV19, the J gene TRBJ1-4; tentative D call: TRBD1 (5 bases). Germline V gene lookup returns CDR1 LNHDA and CDR2 SQIVND (reference sequence). The CDR3 runs to 16 residues. Between the trimmed V and J ends, which lost 9 bases and 0 bases, there was a span of 17 bases. In DNA, the CDR3 is TGTGCCAGCAGGGCGGCGAATCTCGCAACTAATGAAAAACTGTTTTTT. It codes for CASRAANLATNEKLFF.

The J gene is TRBJ2-5, the V gene TRBV2; possibly TRBD2 for D (6 bases). Germline lookup yields CDR1 SNHLY and CDR2 FYNNEI. The CDR3 spans 13 residues. Trimming took 5 bases from V and 5 from J, leaving 12 bases between them. In DNA, the CDR3 is TGTGCCAGCAGTCCCGGGGGTTGGGAGACCCAGTACTTC. Amino acids: CASSPGGWETQYF.

The chain carries TRBV28 and TRBJ2-7, with 10 bases fitting TRBD1. The length of the CDR3 is 15 residues. Germline lookup yields CDR1 MDHEN and CDR2 SYDVKM. J lost 0 bases, V lost 6 bases, and 5 bases had no gene match. In DNA, the CDR3 is TGTGCCAGCAGCAGGACAGGGGGTTTCTCCTACGAGCAGTACTTC. Its protein is CASSRTGGFSYEQYF.

J is TRBJ2-1 and V is TRBV25-1; D is possibly TRBD1 (6 bases). The CDR3 covers 17 residues. V dropped 4 bases and J dropped 2 bases, with 18 bases sitting between them. Germline CDR1 reads MGHDK; CDR2 reads SYGVNS. The CDR3 region is CASSVLFTGYTYNEQFF. The CDR3 DNA is TGTGCCAGCAGTGTGCTATTCACAGGGTACACCTACAATGAGCAGTTCTTC.

This clone has more than one count but fewer than ten. The J gene is TRBJ1-1, the V gene TRBV7-2; possible D gene TRBD1, 6 bases. V was clipped by 4 bases and J by 0 bases, with 9 bases between them. The length of the CDR3 is 14 residues. Germline V gene sequence: CDR1 SGHTA, CDR2 FQGNSA. The CDR3 nucleotides read TGTGCCAGCAGCTACCGGGACATGAACACTGAAGCTTTCTTT. This translates into CASSYRDMNTEAFF.

V and J are TRBV6-4 and TRBJ2-3; D ambiguous. Germline assignment: CDR1 MRHNA and CDR2 SNTAGT. V shed 3 bases and J shed 6 bases, with 7 bases lying between them. The CDR3 spans 12 residues. CDR3 sequence: CASSETRDTQYF. In DNA, the CDR3 is TGTGCCAGCAGTGAGACGCGGGATACGCAGTATTTT.

The gene calls are TRBV6-5 and TRBJ1-5; D unclear. The CDR3 consists of 14 residues. Germline CDR1 and CDR2: MNHEY and SVGAGI. Deletions cut 4 bases from V and 4 bases from J, with 11 bases between. The DNA for the CDR3 is TGTGCCAGCAGTTCTCCGACTGAAAATCAGCCCCAGCATTTT. Amino acid sequence: CASSSPTENQPQHF.

The chain couples TRBV25-1 to TRBJ1-5, with D possibly matching TRBD1 (5 bases). The length of the CDR3 is 15 residues. The V and J ends lost 2 bases and 3 bases respectively, with 11 bases between them. Germline CDR1 and CDR2: MGHDK and SYGVNS. This CDR3 reads CASSEGGASNQPQHF. In DNA form, the CDR3 reads TGTGCCAGCAGTGAAGGAGGGGCATCCAATCAGCCCCAGCATTTT.

The rearrangement uses TRBV5-4 and TRBJ1-2, with 9 bases that match TRBD1. Per the germline V gene, CDR1 is SGHNT and CDR2 is YYREEE (reference sequence). V lost 2 bases, J lost 7 bases, and 3 bases stayed unmatched. This CDR3 is 13 amino acids long. CDR3 residues: CASSFGQGFGYTF. In nucleotides, the CDR3 is TGTGCCAGCAGCTTCGGACAGGGGTTTGGCTACACCTTC.